One and the same sample provided the 25 T cell receptor beta chains below, sequenced in a study of T cells after yellow fever vaccination. TCRdb fed the 5' RACE reads into MiXCR, producing one record per CDR3 protein. Seen here are around 310,000 distinct CDR3 sequences, about 4% observed once, and the top ten hold roughly 26%. The sample in question was PBMCs, obtained 5 days after the yellow fever booster vaccination. These receptor sequences come from a man between 18 and 29 years old who received the YFV17D yellow fever vaccine.

This clonotype was counted at least ten times. The chain combines TRBV11-1 with TRBJ1-1, with D possibly TRBD1 on 6 matching bases. CDR1 and CDR2 from the germline V gene are SGHAT and FQDESV (reference sequence). With 1 base removed from V and 13 bases from J, the gap between germline ends came to 19 bases. CDR3 size: 14 residues. CDR3 amino acids: CASSLGSQGIEVFF. CDR3 bases: TGTGCCAGCAGCTTAGGGTCTCAGGGGATCGAGGTTTTCTTT.

There are a few counts of this clonotype. This chain joins TRBV30 and TRBJ2-3, with 7 bases aligning to TRBD2. CDR3 length equals 14 residues. J gave up 5 bases and V 5 bases, and 10 bases lay outside the gene matches. Germline V lookup: CDR1 GTSNPN, CDR2 SVGIG (reference sequence). CDR3 sequence: CAWQAGLRQDTQYF. The CDR3 coding sequence is TGTGCCTGGCAAGCGGGGCTCCGCCAAGATACGCAGTATTTT.

In this sample, this clonotype turned up many times. The J gene is TRBJ2-1, the V gene TRBV29-1; D is undetermined. V was trimmed by 0 bases and J by 10 bases, leaving 19 bases between them. The CDR3 runs to 15 residues. Germline V gene data show CDR1 as SQVTM and CDR2 as ANQGSEA. In DNA, the CDR3 is TGCAGCGTTGAAGATCGAAGGTCCCTCTCGGTCGAGCAGTTCTTC. It yields the protein CSVEDRRSLSVEQFF.

Many counts were recorded for this clonotype. This rearrangement joins TRBV6-5 to TRBJ2-3; 8 bases line up with TRBD1. From germline, CDR1 is MNHEY and CDR2 SVGAGI. The CDR3 is 17 residues long. J gave up 4 bases and V 6 bases, and 15 bases lay outside the gene matches. The CDR3 spells CASSPVPGQALADTQYF. The CDR3 DNA follows: TGTGCCAGCAGCCCCGTACCGGGACAGGCCCTCGCAGATACGCAGTATTTT.

In this sample, this clonotype turned up many times. Here the CDR3 DNA reads TGCGCCAGCAGCCACTCTAGCGGGGGGGCCCTTCCCAATGAGCAGTTCTTC. Protein: CASSHSSGGALPNEQFF. The V call is TRBV4-1, the J call TRBJ2-1; TRBD2 matches 12 bases. The CDR3 sequence is 17 residues long. With 3 bases clipped from V and 6 bases from J, the junction kept 9 bases outside the gene matches. The V gene's germline CDR1 is MGHRA and CDR2 YSYEKL.

This clonotype was seen a few times. The chain's CDR3 is CASSYGTGNEKLFF. As DNA, the CDR3 is TGTGCCAGCAGTTACGGGACAGGGAATGAAAAACTGTTTTTT. V usage is TRBV6-5 and J usage is TRBJ1-4, with 9 bases fitting TRBD1. The trim removed 2 bases at V and 5 bases at J, leaving 0 bases unmatched. The CDR3 runs to 14 residues. Germline CDR1 reads MNHEY; CDR2 reads SVGAGI.

This clonotype was detected a few times. The CDR3 region has the DNA TGTGCCAGCAGGGGAGACAGGGGCAATTTACTGAACACTGAAGCTTTCTTT. Its protein is CASRGDRGNLLNTEAFF. This chain connects TRBV7-2 to TRBJ1-1, with 8 bases that match TRBD1. The CDR3 contains 17 residues. The germline CDR1 and CDR2 sequences are SGHTA and FQGNSA. V lost 6 bases to trimming and J lost 0 bases; unmatched junction nucleotides: 12.

This chain joins TRBV6-2 or TRBV6-3 and TRBJ2-1; the D call may be TRBD1 or TRBD2 (6 bases each). Germline V gene lookup returns CDR1 MNHEY and CDR2 SVGEGT. The CDR3 totals 15 residues. V lost 6 bases and J 7 bases, leaving 19 bases between the germline ends. The CDR3 spells CASSQGRGPHNEQFF. The CDR3 DNA follows: TGTGCCAGCAGCCAGGGCCGGGGGCCCCATAATGAGCAGTTCTTC.

This clonotype was seen repeatedly, ten times or more. This chain connects TRBV7-8 to TRBJ2-5; a weak D match, TRBD2 (6 bases). This CDR3 is 16 amino acids long. The V end was cut by 4 bases, the J end by 2 bases, with 17 bases between. Germline lookup yields CDR1 SGHVS and CDR2 FQNEAQ. Written as DNA, the CDR3 is TGTGCCAGCAGCTCACGGCGTCTGGGGGGACAAGAGACCCAGTACTTC. The encoded protein is CASSSRRLGGQETQYF.

This clonotype was counted ten times or more. This rearrangement joins TRBV7-9 to TRBJ2-2; 7 nucleotides agree with TRBD1. The V segment lost 6 bases and the J segment 1 base; nucleotides outside the gene matches: 2. Germline assignment: CDR1 SEHNR and CDR2 FQNEAQ (reference sequence). The CDR3 runs to 14 residues. CDR3 in amino acids: CASRTGMNTGELFF. The DNA for the CDR3 is TGTGCCAGCAGGACAGGGATGAACACCGGGGAGCTGTTTTTT. Filled out from reference TRBV7-9 and TRBJ2-2, the complete variable domain reads DTGVSQNPRHKITKRGQNVTFRCDPISEHNRLYWYRQTLGQGPEFLTYFQNEAQLEKSRLLSDRFSAERPKGSFSTLEIQRTEQGDSAMYLCASRTGMNTGELFFGEGSRLTVL.

V gene TRBV6-5 combines with J gene TRBJ1-2, with D possibly matching TRBD1 (5 bases). There are 15 residues in the CDR3. CDR1 is MNHEY, CDR2 SVGAGI, per germline. Trimming removed 2 bases at V and 0 bases at J, with 10 bases between. CDR3 sequence reads: CASSYIGGPNYGYTF. CDR3 sequence (DNA): TGTGCCAGCAGTTACATCGGGGGACCTAACTATGGCTACACCTTC.

This chain's CDR3 is CASTTGGAEQYF. CDR3 DNA sequence: TGTGCCAGCACCACAGGCGGGGCCGAGCAGTACTTC. V usage is TRBV5-4 and J usage is TRBJ2-7, with a tentative D call TRBD2 (6 bases). CDR3 length: 12 amino acids. The V end was cut by 6 bases, the J end by 6 bases, with 13 bases between. Germline lookup yields CDR1 SGHNT and CDR2 YYREEE (reference sequence).

This rearrangement joins TRBV7-8 to TRBJ1-3; a weak D match, TRBD1 (5 bases). The V and J ends lost 4 bases and 2 bases respectively, with 24 bases between them. Germline V gene sequence: CDR1 SGHVS, CDR2 FQNEAQ. CDR3 size: 19 residues. CDR3 sequence reads: CASSSQDSFSRRTGNTIYF. The CDR3 bases are TGTGCCAGCAGCTCACAAGACAGCTTCAGTCGAAGAACTGGAAACACCATATATTTT.

This clonotype turned up a few times. The genes are TRBV7-3 and TRBJ1-2, with a possible D match to TRBD1 (5 bases). Trimming left V 5 bases short and J 6 bases short, with 10 bases between. The CDR3 consists of 12 residues. Germline assignment: CDR1 SGHTA and CDR2 FQGTGA. The CDR3 bases are TGTGCCAGCAGCACTCCAGGGAATGGCTACACCTTC. Translated, it gives CASSTPGNGYTF.

This clonotype was observed many times. CDR3 loop: CASSWALGAGEKLFF. The DNA for the CDR3 is TGTGCCAGCAGCTGGGCGTTGGGGGCCGGGGAAAAACTGTTTTTT. This chain joins TRBV13 and TRBJ1-4, with a tentative D call TRBD1 (6 bases). V was trimmed by 4 bases and J by 8 bases, leaving 17 bases between them. This CDR3 contains 15 residues. Germline V gives CDR1 PRHDT, CDR2 FYEKMQ (reference sequence).

Note on this clonotype: The CDR3 does not close with the conserved phenylalanine or tryptophan, likely indicating a read error. The chain uses TRBV4-3 and TRBJ2-5; tentative D call: TRBD2 (6 bases). Trimming pared 1 base from V and 4 bases from J, leaving 16 bases between. The CDR3 is 16 residues long. Germline-derived CDR1 and CDR2 are LGHNA and YSLEER. The CDR3: CASSQGGTLSGETQYI. CDR3 coding DNA: TGCGCCAGCAGCCAAGGGGGGACTCTTAGCGGAGAGACCCAGTACATC.

The sample holds a few counts of this clonotype. The genes are TRBV28 and TRBJ1-5; no reliable D call. Trimming pared 3 bases from V and 3 bases from J, leaving 9 bases between. Germline lookup yields CDR1 MDHEN and CDR2 SYDVKM. This CDR3 contains 14 residues. CDR3 nucleotides: TGTGCCAGCAGTTTTCCTCAGAACAATCAGCCCCAGCATTTT. Encoded protein: CASSFPQNNQPQHF.

J is TRBJ2-7 and V is TRBV20-1; D not certain. Looked up from germline, CDR1 is DFQATT and CDR2 is SNEGSKA (reference sequence). CDR3 length equals 13 residues. V lost 0 bases and J 4 bases, leaving 10 bases between the germline ends. CDR3 in amino acids: CSARDLYRYEQYF. The CDR3 coding sequence is TGCAGTGCTAGAGATCTCTACAGATACGAGCAGTACTTC.

This clonotype appeared a few times. CDR3 region: CATSKQGLEEETQYF. CDR3 nucleotides: TGTGCCACCAGTAAACAGGGACTAGAGGAAGAGACCCAGTACTTC. The chain links TRBV24-1 to TRBJ2-5; 8 nucleotides line up with TRBD2. V lost 6 bases, J lost 3 bases, and 8 bases stayed unmatched. The CDR3 covers 15 residues. Germline V gene data show CDR1 as KGHDR and CDR2 as SFDVKD.

The chain links TRBV7-8 to TRBJ2-7; TRBD1 is a possible D gene (5 bases). The CDR3 contains 18 residues. Germline values: CDR1 SGHVS, CDR2 FQNEAQ. With 1 base removed from V and 0 bases from J, the gap between germline ends came to 19 bases. The CDR3: CASSLDRTRWRDSYEQYV. In DNA form, the CDR3 reads TGTGCCAGCAGCTTAGACCGGACAAGGTGGAGAGACTCCTACGAGCAGTACGTC.

This chain connects TRBV6-5 to TRBJ2-5; 11 bases fit TRBD1. Trimming cost V 5 bases and J 4 bases; bases outside gene matches: 6. CDR1 is MNHEY and CDR2 is SVGAGI in the germline V gene. CDR3 length: 15 residues. As DNA, the CDR3 is TGTGCCAGCAGTGTGGGACAGGGGGTTGTAGAGACCCAGTACTTC. Translation gives CASSVGQGVVETQYF.

The rearrangement uses TRBV12-3 or TRBV12-4 and TRBJ1-2; TRBD1 might be the D (5 bases). The CDR3 totals 14 residues. V lost 7 bases and J lost 2, with 14 bases in between. Written as DNA, the CDR3 is TGTGCCAGCATCATGGACATTGGAAACTATGGCTACACCTTC. This sequence encodes CASIMDIGNYGYTF.

This clonotype was found many times. The V call is TRBV9, the J call TRBJ2-2; 9 bases align to TRBD1. The CDR3 extends over 16 amino acids. Looked up from germline, CDR1 is SGDLS and CDR2 is YYNGEE. V was clipped by 0 bases and J by 4 bases; unmatched bases: 4. The CDR3 sequence is CASSVAGQGGTGELFF. For the CDR3, the DNA is TGTGCCAGCAGCGTAGCGGGACAGGGAGGCACCGGGGAGCTGTTTTTT.

This clonotype was recorded a few times. This chain connects TRBV12-3 or TRBV12-4 to TRBJ1-5; D is undetermined. V dropped 2 bases and J dropped 0 bases, with 5 bases sitting between them. The CDR3 spans 14 residues. CDR3 residues: CASSLLASNQPQHF. CDR3 bases: TGTGCCAGCAGTTTATTGGCTAGCAATCAGCCCCAGCATTTT.

The J gene is TRBJ2-7, the V gene TRBV9; 10 positions agree with TRBD1. Unmatched junction bases numbered 6, after V lost 4 bases and J lost 2 bases. The CDR3 loop spans 15 amino acids. The germline V gene has CDR1 SGDLS and CDR2 YYNGEE. The CDR3 sequence is CASSKGTGVPYEQYF. DNA of the CDR3: TGTGCCAGCAGCAAAGGGACAGGGGTTCCCTACGAGCAGTACTTC.